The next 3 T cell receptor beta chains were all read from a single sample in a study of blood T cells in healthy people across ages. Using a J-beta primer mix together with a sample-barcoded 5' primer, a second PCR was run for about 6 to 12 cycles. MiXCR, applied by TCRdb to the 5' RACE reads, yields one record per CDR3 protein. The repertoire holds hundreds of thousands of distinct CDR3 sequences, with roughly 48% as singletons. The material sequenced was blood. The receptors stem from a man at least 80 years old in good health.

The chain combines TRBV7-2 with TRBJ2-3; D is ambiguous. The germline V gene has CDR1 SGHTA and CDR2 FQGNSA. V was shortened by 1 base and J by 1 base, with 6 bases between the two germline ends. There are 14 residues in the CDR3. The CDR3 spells CASSLVSRTDTQYF. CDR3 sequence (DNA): TGTGCCAGCAGCTTAGTCTCCCGCACAGATACGCAGTATTTT.

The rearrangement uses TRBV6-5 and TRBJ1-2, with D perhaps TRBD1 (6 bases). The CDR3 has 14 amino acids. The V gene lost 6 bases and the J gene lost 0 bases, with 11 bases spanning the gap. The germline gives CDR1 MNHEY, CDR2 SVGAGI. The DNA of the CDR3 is TGTGCCAGCAGCCGGGACAAGTCTAACTATGGCTACACCTTC. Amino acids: CASSRDKSNYGYTF.

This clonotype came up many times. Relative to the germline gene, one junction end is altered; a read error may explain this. The CDR3 DNA follows: TGTGCCAGCAGCCTAGCATTGGGAAACACTGAAGCTTTCTTT. It specifies CASSLALGNTEAFF. This chain joins TRBV7-9 and TRBJ1-1, with D hard to call. The CDR3 sequence is 14 residues long. Germline assignment: CDR1 SEHNR and CDR2 FQNEAQ (reference sequence). Full variable domain (outside the CDR3, taken from reference TRBV7-9 and TRBJ1-1): DTGVSQNPRHKITKRGQNVTFRCDPISEHNRLYWYRQTLGQGPEFLTYFQNEAQLEKSRLLSDRFSAERPKGSFSTLEIQRTEQGDSAMYLCASSLALGNTEAFFGQGTRLTVV.